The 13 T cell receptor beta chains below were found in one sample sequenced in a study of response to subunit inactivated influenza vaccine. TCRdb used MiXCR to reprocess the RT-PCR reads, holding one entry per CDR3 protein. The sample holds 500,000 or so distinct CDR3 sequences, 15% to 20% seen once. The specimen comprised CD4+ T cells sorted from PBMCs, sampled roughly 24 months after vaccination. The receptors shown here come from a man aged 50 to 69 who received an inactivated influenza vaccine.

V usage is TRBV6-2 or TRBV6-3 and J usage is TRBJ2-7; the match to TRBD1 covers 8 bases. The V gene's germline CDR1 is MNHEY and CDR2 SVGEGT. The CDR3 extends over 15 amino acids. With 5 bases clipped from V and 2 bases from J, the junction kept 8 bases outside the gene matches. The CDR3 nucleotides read TGTGCCAGCAGTCCTCGGACAGGGCCGCCCTACGAGCAGTACTTC. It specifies CASSPRTGPPYEQYF.

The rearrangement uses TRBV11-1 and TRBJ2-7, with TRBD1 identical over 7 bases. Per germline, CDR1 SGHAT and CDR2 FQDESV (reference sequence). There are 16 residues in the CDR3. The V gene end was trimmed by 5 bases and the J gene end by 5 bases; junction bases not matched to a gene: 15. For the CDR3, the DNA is TGTGCCAGCAGCAAAGACAGGGCCCTAAGTGGAGACGAGCAGTACTTC. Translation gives CASSKDRALSGDEQYF.

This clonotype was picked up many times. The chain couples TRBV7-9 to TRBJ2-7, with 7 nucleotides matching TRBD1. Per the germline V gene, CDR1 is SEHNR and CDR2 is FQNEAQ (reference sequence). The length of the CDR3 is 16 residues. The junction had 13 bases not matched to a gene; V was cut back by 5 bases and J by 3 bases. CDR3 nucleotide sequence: TGTGCCAGCAGCCCTCCCTATAGACAGGGTTTCTACGAGCAGTACTTC. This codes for CASSPPYRQGFYEQYF. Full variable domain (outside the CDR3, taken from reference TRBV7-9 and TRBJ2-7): DTGVSQNPRHKITKRGQNVTFRCDPISEHNRLYWYRQTLGQGPEFLTYFQNEAQLEKSRLLSDRFSAERPKGSFSTLEIQRTEQGDSAMYLCASSPPYRQGFYEQYFGPGTRLTVT.

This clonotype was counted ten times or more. The CDR3 loop is CASSPSSGSYEQYF. CDR3 DNA sequence: TGTGCCAGCTCACCGAGTAGCGGGAGTTACGAGCAGTACTTC. The rearrangement uses TRBV18 and TRBJ2-7; 9 positions match TRBD2. Germline CDR1 is KGHSH and CDR2 is LQKENI. Germline trimming cut 3 bases from V and 4 bases from J; bases unmatched to any gene: 4. This CDR3 has 14 amino acids.

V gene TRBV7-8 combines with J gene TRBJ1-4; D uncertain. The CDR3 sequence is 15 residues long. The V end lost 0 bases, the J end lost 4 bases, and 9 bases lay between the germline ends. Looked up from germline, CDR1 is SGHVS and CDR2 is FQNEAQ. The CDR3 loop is CASSLASGINEKLFF. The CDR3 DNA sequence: TGTGCCAGCAGCTTAGCGTCGGGGATTAATGAAAAACTGTTTTTT.

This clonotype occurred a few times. The CDR3, as DNA: TGTGCCAGCAGCCAATCTGGGCCAACCGCCGGGGAGCTGTTTTTT. As protein: CASSQSGPTAGELFF. V is TRBV14 and J is TRBJ2-2; D remains unclear. Trimming took 2 bases from V and 6 from J, leaving 13 bases between them. The CDR3 is 15 amino acids. CDR1 and CDR2 (germline): SGHDN, FVKESK.

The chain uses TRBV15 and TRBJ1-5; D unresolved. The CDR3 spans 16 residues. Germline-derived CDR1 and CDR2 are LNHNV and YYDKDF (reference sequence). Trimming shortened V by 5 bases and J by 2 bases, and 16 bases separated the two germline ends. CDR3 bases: TGTGCCACCAGCGGTGAGGGCGCAACAGGCAATCAGCCCCAGCATTTT. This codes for CATSGEGATGNQPQHF. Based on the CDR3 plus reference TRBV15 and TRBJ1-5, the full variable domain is DAMVIQNPRYQVTQFGKPVTLSCSQTLNHNVMYWYQQKSSQAPKLLFHYYDKDFNNEADTPDNFQSRRPNTSFCFLDIRSPGLGDTAMYLCATSGEGATGNQPQHFGDGTRLSIL.

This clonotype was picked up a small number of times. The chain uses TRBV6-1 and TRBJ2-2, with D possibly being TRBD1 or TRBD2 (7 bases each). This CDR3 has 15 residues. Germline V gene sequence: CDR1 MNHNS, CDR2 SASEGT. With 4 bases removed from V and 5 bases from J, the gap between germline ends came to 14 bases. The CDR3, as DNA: TGTGCCAGCAGTGTCAGGGGGGGAGGGACCGGGGAGCTGTTTTTT. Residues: CASSVRGGGTGELFF.

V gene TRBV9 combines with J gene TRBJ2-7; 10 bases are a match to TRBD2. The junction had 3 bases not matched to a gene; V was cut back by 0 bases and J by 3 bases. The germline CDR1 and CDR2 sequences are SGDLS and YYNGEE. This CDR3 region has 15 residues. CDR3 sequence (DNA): TGTGCCAGCAGCGTAGGGACTAGCGGACACTACGAGCAGTACTTC. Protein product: CASSVGTSGHYEQYF.

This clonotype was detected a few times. The CDR3 DNA is TGCGCCAGCAGCCGGGACAGGGAGAGCTCCTACAATGAGCAGTTCTTC. Protein: CASSRDRESSYNEQFF. J is TRBJ2-1 and V is TRBV5-1, with 9 positions matching TRBD1. With V trimmed by 4 bases and J by 0 bases, 5 bases remained unmatched. Germline CDR1 is SGHRS and CDR2 is YFSETQ. There are 16 residues in the CDR3.

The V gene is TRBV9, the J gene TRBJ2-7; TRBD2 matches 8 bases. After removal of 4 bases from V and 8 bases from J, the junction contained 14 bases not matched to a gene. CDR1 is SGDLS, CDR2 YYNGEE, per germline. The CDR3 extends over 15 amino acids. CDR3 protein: CASSLSSGSLVQQYF. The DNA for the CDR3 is TGTGCCAGCAGCTTATCTAGCGGGTCCCTGGTACAGCAGTACTTC.

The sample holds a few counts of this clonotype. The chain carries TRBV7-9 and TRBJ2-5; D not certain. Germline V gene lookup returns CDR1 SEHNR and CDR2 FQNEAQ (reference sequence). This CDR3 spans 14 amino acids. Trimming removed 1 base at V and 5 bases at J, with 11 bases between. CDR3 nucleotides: TGTGCCAGCAGCTTAGACCTCTTGAGGGAGACCCAGTACTTC. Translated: CASSLDLLRETQYF.

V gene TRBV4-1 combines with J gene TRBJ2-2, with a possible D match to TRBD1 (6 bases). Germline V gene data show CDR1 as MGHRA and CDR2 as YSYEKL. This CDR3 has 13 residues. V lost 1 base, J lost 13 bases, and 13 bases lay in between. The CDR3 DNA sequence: TGCGCCAGCAGCCAAGGGCACAGGGAAAGGCTGTTTTTT. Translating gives CASSQGHRERLFF.